Sequencing of this T cell receptor beta chain was carried out in a study of control samples from healthy donors and cancer patients. Per germline, CDR1 LGHNA and CDR2 YNFKEQ. Trimming took 0 bases from V and 1 from J, leaving 10 bases between them. The CDR3 is 16 amino acids. Sequenced by immunoSEQ multiplex PCR; TCRdb stores in-frame clones only, minus some. Of around 75,000 clones detected, approximately 92% appear once; the ten largest clones hold 5.8%. The sample comprised blood. The clonotype was recovered from a woman in her sixties in good health. The rearrangement links TRBV4-2 to TRBJ1-5; D gene unclear. CDR3 residues: CASSQDRPRSNQPQHF. The CDR3 DNA reads as TGTGCCAGCAGCCAAGACAGGCCCCGGAGCAATCAGCCCCAGCATTTT.